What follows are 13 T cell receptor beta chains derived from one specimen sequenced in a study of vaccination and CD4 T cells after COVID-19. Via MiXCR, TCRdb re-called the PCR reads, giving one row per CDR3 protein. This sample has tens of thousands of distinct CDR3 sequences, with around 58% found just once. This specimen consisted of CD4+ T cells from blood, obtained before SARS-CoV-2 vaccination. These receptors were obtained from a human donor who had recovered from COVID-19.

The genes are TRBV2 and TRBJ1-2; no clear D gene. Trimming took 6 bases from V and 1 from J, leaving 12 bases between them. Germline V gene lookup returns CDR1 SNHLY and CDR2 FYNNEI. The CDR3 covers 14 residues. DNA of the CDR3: TGTGCCAGCAGCAAACTCAATCTTAACTATGGCTACACCTTC. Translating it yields CASSKLNLNYGYTF.

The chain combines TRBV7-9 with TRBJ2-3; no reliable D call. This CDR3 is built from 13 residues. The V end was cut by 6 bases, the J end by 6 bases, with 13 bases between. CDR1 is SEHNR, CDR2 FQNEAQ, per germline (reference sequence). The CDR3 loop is CASRPGHGDTQYF. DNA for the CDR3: TGTGCCAGCAGGCCAGGCCATGGGGATACGCAGTATTTT. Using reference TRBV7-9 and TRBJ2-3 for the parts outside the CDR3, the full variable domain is DTGVSQNPRHKITKRGQNVTFRCDPISEHNRLYWYRQTLGQGPEFLTYFQNEAQLEKSRLLSDRFSAERPKGSFSTLEIQRTEQGDSAMYLCASRPGHGDTQYFGPGTRLTVL.

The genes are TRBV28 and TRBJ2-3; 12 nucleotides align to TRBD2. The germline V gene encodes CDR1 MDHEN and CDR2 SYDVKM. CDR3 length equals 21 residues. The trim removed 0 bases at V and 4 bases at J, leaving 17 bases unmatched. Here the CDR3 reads CASSLWSGVTSGSALADTQYF. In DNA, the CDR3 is TGTGCCAGCAGTTTATGGAGTGGGGTGACTAGCGGGAGTGCGTTGGCAGATACGCAGTATTTT.

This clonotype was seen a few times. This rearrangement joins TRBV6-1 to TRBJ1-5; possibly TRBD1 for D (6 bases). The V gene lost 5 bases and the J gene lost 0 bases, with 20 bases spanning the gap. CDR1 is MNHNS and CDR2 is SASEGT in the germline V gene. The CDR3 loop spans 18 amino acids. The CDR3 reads CASSTDRTRFYSNQPQHF. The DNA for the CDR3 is TGTGCCAGCAGTACGGACAGAACGAGGTTCTATAGCAATCAGCCCCAGCATTTT.

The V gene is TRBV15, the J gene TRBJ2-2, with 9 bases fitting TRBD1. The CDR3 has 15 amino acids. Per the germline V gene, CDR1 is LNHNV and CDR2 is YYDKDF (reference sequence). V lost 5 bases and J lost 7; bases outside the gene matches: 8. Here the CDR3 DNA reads TGTGCCACCAGCGCGGACAGGGGATTCGTCGGGGAGCTGTTTTTT. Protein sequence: CATSADRGFVGELFF. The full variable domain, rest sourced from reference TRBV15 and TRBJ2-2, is DAMVIQNPRYQVTQFGKPVTLSCSQTLNHNVMYWYQQKSSQAPKLLFHYYDKDFNNEADTPDNFQSRRPNTSFCFLDIRSPGLGDTAMYLCATSADRGFVGELFFGEGSRLTVL.

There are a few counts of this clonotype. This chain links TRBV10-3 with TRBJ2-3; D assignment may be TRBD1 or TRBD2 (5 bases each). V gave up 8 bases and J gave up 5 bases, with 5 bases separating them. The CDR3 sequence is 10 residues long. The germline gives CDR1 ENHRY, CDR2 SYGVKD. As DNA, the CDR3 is TGTGCCATCGGGGGAGATACGCAGTATTTT. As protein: CAIGGDTQYF.

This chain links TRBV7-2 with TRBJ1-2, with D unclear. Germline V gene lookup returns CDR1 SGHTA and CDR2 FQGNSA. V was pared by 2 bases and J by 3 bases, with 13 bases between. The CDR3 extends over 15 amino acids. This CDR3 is CASSLTRGADYGYTF. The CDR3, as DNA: TGTGCCAGCAGCTTAACGCGGGGTGCGGACTATGGCTACACCTTC.

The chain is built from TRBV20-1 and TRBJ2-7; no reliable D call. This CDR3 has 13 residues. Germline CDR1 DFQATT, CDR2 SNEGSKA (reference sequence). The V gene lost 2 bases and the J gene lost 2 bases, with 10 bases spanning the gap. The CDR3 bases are TGCAGTGCTAGAAACCAGGCCACCTACGAGCAGTACTTC. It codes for CSARNQATYEQYF.

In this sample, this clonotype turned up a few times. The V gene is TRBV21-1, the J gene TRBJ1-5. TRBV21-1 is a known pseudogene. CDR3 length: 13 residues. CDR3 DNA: TGTGCCAGCAGCAAAGGGGGCAATCAGCCCCAGCATTTT. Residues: CASSKGGNQPQHF.

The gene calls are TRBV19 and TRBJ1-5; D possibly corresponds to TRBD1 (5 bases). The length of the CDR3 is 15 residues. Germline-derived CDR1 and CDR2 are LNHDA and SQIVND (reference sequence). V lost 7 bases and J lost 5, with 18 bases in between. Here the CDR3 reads CASTLADSRYQPQHF. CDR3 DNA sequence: TGTGCCAGTACTCTAGCCGACAGCCGATATCAGCCCCAGCATTTT.

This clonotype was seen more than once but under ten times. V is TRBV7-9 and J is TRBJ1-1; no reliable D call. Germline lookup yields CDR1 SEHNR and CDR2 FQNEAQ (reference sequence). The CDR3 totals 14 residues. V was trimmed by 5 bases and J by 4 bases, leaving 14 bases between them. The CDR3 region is CASSPEGRGTEAFF. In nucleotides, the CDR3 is TGTGCCAGCAGCCCCGAAGGGCGCGGCACTGAAGCTTTCTTT. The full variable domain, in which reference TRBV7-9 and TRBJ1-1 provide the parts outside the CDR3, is DTGVSQNPRHKITKRGQNVTFRCDPISEHNRLYWYRQTLGQGPEFLTYFQNEAQLEKSRLLSDRFSAERPKGSFSTLEIQRTEQGDSAMYLCASSPEGRGTEAFFGQGTRLTVV.

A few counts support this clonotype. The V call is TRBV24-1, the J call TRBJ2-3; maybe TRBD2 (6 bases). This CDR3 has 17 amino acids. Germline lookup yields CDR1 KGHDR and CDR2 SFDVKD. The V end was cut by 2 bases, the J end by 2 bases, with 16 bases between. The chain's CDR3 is CATSDSTGKDYTDTQYF. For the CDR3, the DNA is TGTGCCACCAGTGATTCTACAGGCAAGGACTACACAGATACGCAGTATTTT.

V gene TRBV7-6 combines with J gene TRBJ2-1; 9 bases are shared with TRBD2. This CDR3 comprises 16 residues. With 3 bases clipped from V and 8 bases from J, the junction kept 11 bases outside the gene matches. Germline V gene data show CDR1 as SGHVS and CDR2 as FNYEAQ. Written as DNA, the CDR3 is TGTGCCAGCAGCTTGGGTTCTAGCGGGATAGGGTATGAGCAGTTCTTC. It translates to CASSLGSSGIGYEQFF.